This is a list of T cell receptor beta chains from one sample in a study of blood T cell repertoires in COVID-19. Only in-frame clones appear in the TCRdb table, and some are missing; sequencing was by immunoSEQ multiplex PCR. In the table there are about 270,000 clones, 85% of which are singletons. The specimen sequenced was peripheral blood. The receptors derive from a human donor in a cohort sampled during active COVID-19. CDR3s include the opening cysteine and the closing phenylalanine or tryptophan. The order of the fields is J gene, clone size, D gene, V gene, CDR3 DNA, CDR3 protein. The D gene is left open where the match is weak. Rows give clone size only sometimes, using once, few, many, or a class for an expanded clone.

TRBJ1-2,-,TRBD1,TRBV29-1,TGCAGCGTTGGATCGTCCCCTCCGGGACAGGCACATTTCAACTATGGCTACACCTTC,CSVGSSPPGQAHFNYGYTF
TRBJ1-5,-,TRBD1,TRBV24-1,TGTGCCACGGCGGAAGGGACAGGGGGATCTCAGCCCCAGCATTTT,CATAEGTGGSQPQHF
TRBJ1-6,-,TRBD1,TRBV19,TGTGCCAGTAGTATCCGACAGGGACAGAGTTCACCCCTCCACTTT,CASSIRQGQSSPLHF
TRBJ1-5,-,-,TRBV6-5,TGTGCCAGCAGCGACCCTCGGAGGGAGCCCCAGCATTTT,CASSDPRREPQHF
TRBJ2-7,few,TRBD2,TRBV18,TGTGCCAGCTCACCGTCGGCGGGAGGTTCCTACGAGCAGTACTTC,CASSPSAGGSYEQYF
TRBJ2-7,-,-,TRBV13,TGTGCCAGCAGCTTACTAGCGAGCACCTACGAGCAGTACTTC,CASSLLASTYEQYF
TRBJ1-6,-,-,TRBV2,TGTGCCAGCAGTCTGAGCTCCTATAATTCACCCCTCCACTTT,CASSLSSYNSPLHF
TRBJ2-3,once,TRBD2,TRBV19,TGTGCCAGTAGGAAGCGGGAGGAGCCAGATACGCAGTATTTT,CASRKREEPDTQYF
TRBJ1-2,-,-,TRBV3-1/TRBV3-2,TGTGCCAGCAGCCAAAATAGTGGGCCCCCCGTTGATGGCTACACCTTC,CASSQNSGPPVDGYTF
TRBJ1-5,-,TRBD1,TRBV27,TGTGCCAGCGGACGGACAGGGAAGAGCAATCAGCCCCAGCATTTT,CASGRTGKSNQPQHF
TRBJ2-1,-,TRBD2,TRBV6-2/TRBV6-3,TGTGCCAGCAGTTTCCCTACGGTTGTGCTAGCGGGAGTGGTAGATGAGCAGTTCTTC,CASSFPTVVLAGVVDEQFF
TRBJ2-2,-,-,TRBV19,TGTGCCAGTAGTAAACAGGGTGACACCGGGGAGCTGTTTTTT,CASSKQGDTGELFF
TRBJ2-3,-,TRBD2,TRBV7-2,TGTGCCAGCAGCAAGGCCCCTAGCGGGGGCACAGATACGCAGTATTTT,CASSKAPSGGTDTQYF
TRBJ2-1,-,TRBD1,TRBV6-5,TGTGCCAGCAGGGAGGCAGGGACAGGGCGGGGAGAGCAGTTCTTC,CASREAGTGRGEQFF
TRBJ2-5,-,TRBD1,TRBV9,TGTGCCAGCAGCGGAGGGACAGCGCAAATAGAGACCCAGTACTTC,CASSGGTAQIETQYF
TRBJ1-4,-,-,TRBV7-9,TGTGCCAGCACCAGCACAGCAACTAATGAAAAACTGTTTTTT,CASTSTATNEKLFF
TRBJ1-2,-,-,TRBV29-1,TGCAGCGTTGACAGGGGTGGTTATGGCTACACCTTC,CSVDRGGYGYTF
TRBJ2-2,-,-,TRBV12-3/TRBV12-4,TGTGCCAGCAGTTTCGGAGCAGCGGAGCTGTTTTTT,CASSFGAAELFF
TRBJ2-1,once,TRBD1,TRBV2,TGTGCCAGCAGTGTTGACAGGGGGGAATACAATGAGCAGTTCTTC,CASSVDRGEYNEQFF
TRBJ2-4,-,-,TRBV19,TGTGCCAGTAGTTTACAATGGGAAGGGGAAAACATTCAGTACTTC,CASSLQWEGENIQYF
TRBJ2-3,-,TRBD2,TRBV11-2,TGTGCCAGCACCTTAGCGGGAGGGCCGAGTAGCACAGATACGCAGTATTTT,CASTLAGGPSSTDTQYF
TRBJ1-2,-,-,TRBV5-1,TGCGCCAGCAGCTCGGGTTACCCCTTAAGAGGGGGTGGCTACACCTTC,CASSSGYPLRGGGYTF
TRBJ2-1,-,TRBD2,TRBV15,TGTGCCACCAGCAGAGATCGGCTAGCGGGAGTGAACAATGAGCAGTTCTTC,CATSRDRLAGVNNEQFF
TRBJ2-3,-,TRBD2,TRBV3-1/TRBV3-2,TGTGCCAGCAGCCAACGGGAGGGAAGCACAGATACGCAGTATTTT,CASSQREGSTDTQYF
TRBJ1-1,-,-,TRBV30,TGTGCCTGGAAGATTATGGCTGCCGCTGAAGCTTTCTTT,CAWKIMAAAEAFF
TRBJ2-7,once,TRBD1,TRBV4-1,TGCGCCAGCAGTCCACAGGGGGCGGGATACGAGCAGTACTTC,CASSPQGAGYEQYF
TRBJ1-4,-,-,TRBV27,TGTGCCAGCAGCCTGGGACTCCTTAATGAAAAACTGTTTTTT,CASSLGLLNEKLFF
TRBJ2-3,-,TRBD2,TRBV6-1,TGTGCCAGCAGTGATCCGGGACTATTCACAGATACGCAGTATTTT,CASSDPGLFTDTQYF
TRBJ1-1,-,-,TRBV6-5,TGTGCCAGCAGCCAGCTCAGGGTCACTGAAGCTTTCTTT,CASSQLRVTEAFF
TRBJ2-3,-,-,TRBV7-9,TGTGCCAGCAGCCTAATCCGGGACACCAGAGGCACAGATACGCAGTATTTT,CASSLIRDTRGTDTQYF
TRBJ2-1,-,TRBD2,TRBV7-9,TGTGCCAGCAGCATGACGGGAGGGTTAGATGAGCAGTTCTTC,CASSMTGGLDEQFF
TRBJ2-2,-,TRBD2,TRBV19,TGTGCCAGTAGTGCCCATAGCGGGAGGCGTACCGGGGAGCTGTTTTTT,CASSAHSGRRTGELFF
TRBJ1-4,-,-,TRBV24-1,TGTGCCACCAGTGATTCGACAGATTCAACCGGAAAACTGTTTTTT,CATSDSTDSTGKLFF
TRBJ2-1,once,TRBD2,TRBV11-2,TGTGCCAGCAGAACCCCTAGCGGGAGCCGGCAGTTCTTC,CASRTPSGSRQFF
TRBJ2-5,once,-,TRBV6-2/TRBV6-3,TGTGCCAGCAGTTCCCTTAAGCGACAACCGGAGGCCCAGTACTTC,CASSSLKRQPEAQYF
TRBJ1-1,-,-,TRBV7-2,TGTGCCAGCAGCTCCCGGGGGATCAGTGGGGGATCTGAAGCTTTCTTT,CASSSRGISGGSEAFF
TRBJ2-7,-,-,TRBV6-5,TGTGCCTCCACGGGAAGACACGGGAGCGGCTACGAGCAGTACTTC,CASTGRHGSGYEQYF
TRBJ2-5,-,TRBD2,TRBV7-9,TGTGCCAGCAGCTTATCACCCACTGGGGGACTAGCGGGAGAGACCCAGTACTTC,CASSLSPTGGLAGETQYF
TRBJ2-2,-,-,TRBV5-4,TGTGCCAGCAGCTCTTGGACAAACCCCGGGGAGCTGTTTTTT,CASSSWTNPGELFF
TRBJ1-6,-,-,TRBV27,TGTGCCAGCAGTTTATCAACCCTCGGGCAGGGCGTTTCACCCCTCCACTTT,CASSLSTLGQGVSPLHF
TRBJ2-7,many,-,TRBV7-2,TGTGCCAGCAGCTTAGCGCAGGGGGGAGGCTCCTACGAGCAGTACTTC,CASSLAQGGGSYEQYF
TRBJ1-2,-,-,TRBV5-1,TGCGCCAGCAGCTTGATGGGGGCGCGAGATGGCTACACCTTC,CASSLMGARDGYTF